The 16 T cell receptor beta chains given below trace back to one sample, sequenced in a study of molecular identifiers for immune sequencing clone quantification. TCRdb re-derived calls from the PCR reads in MiXCR, one entry per CDR3 protein. The sample lists under 100,000 distinct CDR3 sequences, approximately 25% occurring once. The material sequenced was naive CD8+ T cells from blood, with Jurkat cell RNA spiked in. Indicated subset: FACS-sorted CD8+CD4-CCR7+CD45RA+ naive T cells. These receptors originate from a human donor in good health. Some libraries in this study had Jurkat cell RNA spiked in.

In this sample, this clonotype turned up many times. J is TRBJ1-1 and V is TRBV3-1, with 7 positions matching TRBD1. The CDR3 sequence is 15 residues long. In germline, CDR1 is LGHDT, CDR2 YNNKEL (reference sequence). V lost 5 bases, J lost 0 bases, and 6 bases stayed unmatched. CDR3 loop: CASSVTGFMNTEAFF. CDR3 nucleotide sequence: TGTGCCAGCAGCGTGACAGGGTTCATGAACACTGAAGCTTTCTTT.

This clonotype was seen a few times. This chain uses TRBV27 with TRBJ2-5, with D maybe TRBD1 (6 bases). Germline CDR1 is MNHEY and CDR2 is SMNVEV (reference sequence). V was pared by 10 bases and J by 1 base, with 13 bases between. The length of the CDR3 is 13 residues. The CDR3 DNA is TGTGCCACCTGGGGGCAAACCCAAGAGACCCAGTACTTC. Its protein is CATWGQTQETQYF.

This clonotype came up many times. The V and J genes are TRBV28 and TRBJ1-5, with 9 bases fitting TRBD1. This CDR3 spans 17 amino acids. Germline lookup yields CDR1 MDHEN and CDR2 SYDVKM. J lost 0 bases, V lost 10 bases, and 13 bases had no gene match. For the CDR3, the DNA is TGTGCCATTGCCGAGGACAGGGGTCCTTATAGCAATCAGCCCCAGCATTTT. This translates into CAIAEDRGPYSNQPQHF.

This sequence joins TRBV10-2 and TRBJ2-5; D is unresolved. V was pared by 6 bases and J by 5 bases, with 13 bases between. The CDR3 length is 13 residues. Germline lookup yields CDR1 WSHSY and CDR2 SAAADI. The DNA of the CDR3 is TGCGCCAGCAGCCCTCTAGTTTGGGAGACCCAGTACTTC. Amino acid sequence: CASSPLVWETQYF.

The rearrangement uses TRBV6-2 or TRBV6-3 and TRBJ2-7; the match to TRBD2 covers 11 bases. After removal of 0 bases from V and 5 bases from J, the junction contained 15 bases not matched to a gene. The CDR3 loop spans 19 amino acids. Germline V gene sequence: CDR1 MNHEY, CDR2 SVGEGT. The CDR3 DNA reads as TGTGCCAGCAGTTACTCGAATCCCCGAATTAGCGGGAGGGAGGACGAGCAGTACTTC. Its protein is CASSYSNPRISGREDEQYF.

The chain links TRBV29-1 to TRBJ2-7; D is unclear. Germline CDR1 is SQVTM and CDR2 is ANQGSEA. The CDR3 sequence is 12 residues long. Trimming cost V 5 bases and J 4 bases, with 12 bases left between them. DNA of the CDR3: TGCAGCGTTCTCTGGACGGAATACGAGCAGTACTTC. Residues: CSVLWTEYEQYF.

The chain is built from TRBV6-6 and TRBJ2-1, with 7 bases lining up with TRBD2. V gave up 6 bases and J gave up 9 bases; unmatched junction bases: 2. Germline V gene sequence: CDR1 MNHNY, CDR2 SVGAGI (reference sequence). CDR3 size: 11 residues. The CDR3 sequence: CASRGGGEQFF. In DNA form, the CDR3 reads TGTGCCAGCAGGGGCGGGGGTGAGCAGTTCTTC.

Worth noting for this clonotype: At one end, the junction sequence differs from germline, possibly due to a read error. The chain couples TRBV11-2 to TRBJ1-5; D unclear. The CDR3 loop spans 15 amino acids. Germline CDR1 SGHAT, CDR2 FQNNGV. CDR3 DNA sequence: TGTGCCAGCAGCTTAGACCCCGGAAACAATCAGCCCCAGCAATTT. It is translated as CASSLDPGNNQPQQF.

This clonotype was found many times. J is TRBJ1-1 and V is TRBV25-1; D is ambiguous. This CDR3 has 12 residues. V lost 3 bases and J 5 bases, leaving 7 bases between the germline ends. Per the germline V gene, CDR1 is MGHDK and CDR2 is SYGVNS. CDR3 DNA sequence: TGTGCCAGCAGTGATCCCCTTACTGAAGCTTTCTTT. It encodes CASSDPLTEAFF.

V gene TRBV25-1 combines with J gene TRBJ2-5; no reliable D call. V gave up 0 bases and J gave up 4 bases, with 3 bases separating them. Looked up from germline, CDR1 is MGHDK and CDR2 is SYGVNS. The CDR3 length is 12 residues. In DNA form, the CDR3 reads TGTGCCAGCAGTGAATACGGAGAGACCCAGTACTTC. Translated, it gives CASSEYGETQYF.

This clonotype appeared a few times. A much larger clone differs by one base, so this may be a read error. The chain combines TRBV30 with TRBJ2-3; 7 positions match TRBD2. In germline, CDR1 is GTSNPN, CDR2 SVGIG (reference sequence). The CDR3 spans 14 residues. V gave up 8 bases and J gave up 0 bases; unmatched junction bases: 8. The CDR3 coding sequence is TGTGCCAGCAGCCTTAGCGGGAGCACAGATACGCAGTATTTT. It codes for CASSLSGSTDTQYF.

Of note for this clonotype: This may be a read error, as it is one base from a much larger clone. The V call is TRBV7-2, the J call TRBJ1-4, with D maybe TRBD1 (5 bases). CDR1 and CDR2 (germline): SGHTA, FQGNSA. This CDR3 has 12 amino acids. V was cut by 4 bases and J by 8 bases, with 8 bases left in between. The CDR3 nucleotides are TGTGCCAGCAGCTCACGGGGGGAAAAACTGTTTTTT. Translated, it gives CASSSRGEKLFF.

The chain links TRBV27 to TRBJ2-1, with 7 positions matching TRBD2. The CDR3 sequence is 16 residues long. Germline CDR1 MNHEY, CDR2 SMNVEV (reference sequence). V trimming: 2 bases; J trimming: 6 bases; junction bases outside the gene matches: 10. The DNA of the CDR3 is TGTGCCAGCAGTTTAATCGGGGGGTTTGGCAGCAATGAGCAGTTCTTC. Translated, it gives CASSLIGGFGSNEQFF.

Only a few counts were recorded for this clonotype. The V and J genes are TRBV4-3 and TRBJ2-5; no clear D gene. The CDR3 is 14 residues long. The germline V gene has CDR1 LGHNA and CDR2 YSLEER. The V end lost 0 bases, the J end lost 2 bases, and 7 bases lay between the germline ends. The CDR3 nucleotides are TGCGCCAGCAGCCAAGATGTTTCTCAAGAGACCCAGTACTTC. Translating gives CASSQDVSQETQYF.

This chain links TRBV5-6 with TRBJ1-4; 9 nucleotides match TRBD1. The V segment lost 3 bases and the J segment 4 bases; nucleotides outside the gene matches: 22. The V gene's germline CDR1 is SGHDT and CDR2 YYEEEE. This CDR3 is 21 amino acids long. The DNA for the CDR3 is TGTGCCAGCAGCTCCAACCTCCGGGACAGGGCTTCACCGATAATTAATGAAAAACTGTTTTTT. It translates to CASSSNLRDRASPIINEKLFF.

The table lists this clonotype with a few counts. This clone may be a read error of a much larger clone one base away. Lacking the conserved final phenylalanine or tryptophan, this CDR3 likely reflects a read error. The chain recombines TRBV7-9 with TRBJ1-5, with unresolved D. This CDR3 region has 12 residues. Germline V gene data show CDR1 as SEHNR and CDR2 as FQNEAQ (reference sequence). Trimming took off 5 bases at V and 5 bases at J, with 7 bases between the two ends. CDR3: CASSPSDQPQHS. DNA for the CDR3: TGTGCCAGCAGCCCCTCAGATCAGCCCCAGCATTCT.